These 15 T cell receptor beta chains were sequenced from one sample in a study of T cell responses to AZD1222 COVID-19 vaccine. This table comes from immunoSEQ multiplex PCR, and its TCRdb copy is limited to in-frame clones, with some not included. The sample includes 95,000 or so clones, around 92% seen only once; the top ten take approximately 2.6%. Sequencing used peripheral blood, obtained on day 0 of MenACWY control vaccination. The source is an adult in good health.

This clone was counted only a few times. V gene TRBV11-3 combines with J gene TRBJ2-7; D is perhaps TRBD1 or TRBD2 (5 bases each). CDR1 SGHNT and CDR2 YENEEA come from the germline V gene. Trimming took 1 base from V and 6 from J, leaving 10 bases between them. The CDR3 runs to 13 residues. The CDR3 protein is CASSLAGGSEQYF. In DNA, the CDR3 is TGTGCCAGCAGCTTAGCTGGGGGATCCGAGCAGTACTTC.

This clone showed up just once. The rearrangement uses TRBV4-3 and TRBJ2-3; D gene uncertain. Germline CDR1 reads LGHNA; CDR2 reads YSLEER. V was clipped by 0 bases and J by 6 bases, with 13 bases between them. This CDR3 is 15 amino acids long. CDR3 sequence: CASSQDLPVVDTQYF. CDR3 DNA: TGCGCCAGCAGCCAAGATCTCCCCGTTGTTGATACGCAGTATTTT.

This chain joins TRBV7-6 and TRBJ2-2; 13 bases align to TRBD2. The CDR3 sequence is 16 residues long. CDR1 is SGHVS and CDR2 is FNYEAQ in the germline V gene. With 5 bases clipped from V and 5 bases from J, the junction kept 5 bases outside the gene matches. The CDR3 loop reads CASSPGTSGETGELFF. DNA for the CDR3: TGTGCCAGCAGCCCCGGGACTAGCGGGGAGACCGGGGAGCTGTTTTTT.

This chain links TRBV6-2 or TRBV6-3 with TRBJ2-3, with 7 bases fitting TRBD2. The CDR3 loop spans 16 amino acids. Germline V lookup: CDR1 MNHEY, CDR2 SVGEGT. The V segment lost 5 bases and the J segment 2 bases; nucleotides outside the gene matches: 10. CDR3 DNA: TGTGCCAGCAGTACTATAGGAGCGGGAAACACAGATACGCAGTATTTT. This codes for CASSTIGAGNTDTQYF.

The chain combines TRBV10-3 with TRBJ2-7; D unclear. The V gene lost 0 bases and the J gene lost 0 bases, with 12 bases spanning the gap. The CDR3 has 16 residues. Germline lookup yields CDR1 ENHRY and CDR2 SYGVKD. This chain's CDR3 is CAISESNTLGSYEQYF. The DNA for the CDR3 is TGTGCCATCAGTGAGTCGAATACGCTTGGCTCCTACGAGCAGTACTTC.

This chain links TRBV6-1 with TRBJ1-2; D unclear. CDR3 length: 14 amino acids. Trimming shortened V by 1 base and J by 8 bases, and 14 bases separated the two germline ends. CDR1 and CDR2 (germline): MNHNS, SASEGT. The CDR3 is CASSEVGPTGGYTF. CDR3 coding DNA: TGTGCCAGCAGTGAAGTAGGCCCGACGGGGGGCTACACCTTC.

The V gene is TRBV6-5, the J gene TRBJ2-7, with TRBD2 matching 8 bases. The CDR3 is made up of 15 amino acids. The ends lost 1 base at V and 2 bases at J; junction bases unmatched: 4. Germline lookup yields CDR1 MNHEY and CDR2 SVGAGI. For the CDR3, the DNA is TGTGCCAGCAGTTACTTGAGGACTAGCCCCTACGAGCAGTACTTC. The encoded protein is CASSYLRTSPYEQYF.

CDR3 sequence: CASSLVSNEQFF. The CDR3 coding sequence is TGTGCCAGCAGCTTAGTTAGTAATGAGCAGTTCTTC. The genes are TRBV7-6 and TRBJ2-1; D is ambiguous. Germline V CDR1 and CDR2: SGHVS, FNYEAQ. CDR3 length: 12 residues. The V end was cut by 1 base, the J end by 7 bases, with 5 bases between. Filled out from reference TRBV7-6 and TRBJ2-1, the complete variable domain reads GAGVSQSPRYKVTKRGQDVALRCDPISGHVSLYWYRQALGQGPEFLTYFNYEAQQDKSGLPNDRFSAERPEGSISTLTIQRTEQRDSAMYRCASSLVSNEQFFGPGTRLTVL.

The V call is TRBV28, the J call TRBJ2-3; D not resolved. The germline gives CDR1 MDHEN, CDR2 SYDVKM. The ends were cut back, 2 bases at V and 4 bases at J, with 7 bases in the middle. The CDR3 sequence is 13 residues long. CDR3 coding DNA: TGTGCCAGCAGTTTAACCTCAGCAGATACGCAGTATTTT. This codes for CASSLTSADTQYF.

The gene calls are TRBV11-3 and TRBJ2-7; TRBD1 aligns across 7 bases. The V segment lost 5 bases and the J segment 6 bases; nucleotides outside the gene matches: 4. This CDR3 contains 12 residues. Germline lookup yields CDR1 SGHNT and CDR2 YENEEA. Here the CDR3 DNA reads TGTGCCAGCAGCCGAGGGGGCGCCGAGCAGTACTTC. This sequence encodes CASSRGGAEQYF.

The J gene is TRBJ2-7, the V gene TRBV4-3; D remains unclear. The CDR3 totals 16 residues. Trimming removed 0 bases from V and 0 bases from J, with 12 bases in between. Germline CDR1 reads LGHNA; CDR2 reads YSLEER. The CDR3 bases are TGCGCCAGCAGCCAAGACCCCAGGACCTTCTCCTACGAGCAGTACTTC. Residues: CASSQDPRTFSYEQYF.

The V call is TRBV24-1, the J call TRBJ2-3, with 8 positions matching TRBD2. Germline CDR1 reads KGHDR; CDR2 reads SFDVKD. This CDR3 has 18 residues. The trim removed 5 bases at V and 4 bases at J, leaving 16 bases unmatched. DNA of the CDR3: TGTGCCACCAGTGCCGTAGGAGTGGCGGGGGGCGAATCAGATACGCAGTATTTT. This gives the protein CATSAVGVAGGESDTQYF.

The rearrangement joins TRBV29-1 to TRBJ2-7; no clear D gene. Trimming pared 0 bases from V and 2 bases from J, leaving 8 bases between. This CDR3 has 13 residues. Germline assignment: CDR1 SQVTM and CDR2 ANQGSEA. The CDR3 sequence: CSVEDVITYEQYF. The CDR3 DNA reads as TGCAGCGTTGAAGATGTCATTACCTACGAGCAGTACTTC.

The V gene is TRBV7-2, the J gene TRBJ2-3; D not resolved. Trimming left V 3 bases short and J 5 bases short, with 6 bases between. The CDR3 runs 12 residues. Germline CDR1 SGHTA, CDR2 FQGNSA. This chain's CDR3 is CASSFRGDTQYF. The CDR3 nucleotides read TGTGCCAGCAGCTTCCGCGGAGATACGCAGTATTTT.

The genes are TRBV4-1 and TRBJ1-2; D perhaps matches TRBD1 (5 bases). The length of the CDR3 is 14 residues. Trimming took off 3 bases at V and 4 bases at J, with 12 bases between the two ends. Germline CDR1 MGHRA, CDR2 YSYEKL. CDR3 protein: CASSHPLGGYGYTF. Here the CDR3 DNA reads TGCGCCAGCAGCCACCCCTTGGGGGGCTATGGCTACACCTTC.